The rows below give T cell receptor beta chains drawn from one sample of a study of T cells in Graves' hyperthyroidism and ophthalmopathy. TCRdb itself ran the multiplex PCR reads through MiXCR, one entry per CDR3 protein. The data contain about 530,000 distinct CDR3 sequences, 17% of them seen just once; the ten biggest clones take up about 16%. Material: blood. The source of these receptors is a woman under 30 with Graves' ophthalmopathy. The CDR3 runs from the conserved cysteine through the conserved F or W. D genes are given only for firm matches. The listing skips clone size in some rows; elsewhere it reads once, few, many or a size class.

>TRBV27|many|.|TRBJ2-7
CASSFGQGLPYEQYF
TGTGCCAGCAGTTTCGGACAGGGACTACCATACGAGCAGTACTTC
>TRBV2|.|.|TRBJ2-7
CASSLWTEQYF
TGTGCCAGCAGTTTATGGACAGAGCAGTACTTC
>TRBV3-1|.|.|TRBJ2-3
CASSPIGGPPTDTQYF
TGTGCCAGCAGCCCAATCGGGGGGCCACCCACAGATACGCAGTATTTT
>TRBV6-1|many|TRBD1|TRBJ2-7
CASSGRIPGQGYEQYF
TGTGCCAGCAGTGGACGCATACCGGGACAGGGGTACGAGCAGTACTTC
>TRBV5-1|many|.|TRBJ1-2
CASSWDQAYYGYTF
TGCGCCAGCAGCTGGGACCAGGCCTACTATGGCTACACCTTC
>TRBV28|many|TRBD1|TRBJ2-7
CASSLGSGTGRYEQYF
TGTGCCAGCAGTTTAGGATCCGGGACAGGGCGGTACGAGCAGTACTTC
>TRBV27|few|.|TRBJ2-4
CASSGRMDLSPAKNIQYF
TGTGCCAGCTCAGGGAGAATGGATCTTAGTCCAGCCAAAAACATTCAGTACTTC
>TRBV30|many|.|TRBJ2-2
CAWSRGNTGELFF
TGTGCCTGGAGTCGGGGAAATACCGGGGAGCTGTTTTTT
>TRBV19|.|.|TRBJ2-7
CASSTQGTGYEQYF
TGTGCCAGTAGTACTCAGGGGACGGGATACGAGCAGTACTTC
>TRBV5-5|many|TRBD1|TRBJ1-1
CASSEGQLRVHEAFF
TGTGCCAGCAGCGAGGGACAGCTGAGGGTCCATGAAGCTTTCTTT